These 18 T cell receptor beta chains share one sample of origin, sequenced in a study of neurological immune-mediated disorders. MiXCR was run by TCRdb on the 5' RACE reads, yielding one entry per CDR3 protein. The sample holds just over 95,000 distinct CDR3 sequences, roughly 3.5% seen once. Specimen: PBMCs. The receptors were gathered from a young woman with multiple sclerosis.

There are many counts of this clonotype. Relative to the germline gene, one junction end is altered; a read error may explain this. The chain couples TRBV6-5 to TRBJ1-1, with D possibly matching TRBD1 (6 bases). The germline V gene encodes CDR1 MNHEY and CDR2 SVGAGI. The CDR3 runs to 13 residues. The CDR3 region is CASSDSTTGASFF. The CDR3 DNA reads as TGTGCCAGCAGTGACTCGACGACAGGAGCATCTTTCTTT.

This clonotype was counted many times. The chain employs TRBV5-1 and TRBJ2-3; D might be TRBD2 (5 bases). The CDR3 has 13 residues. V was shortened by 3 bases and J by 1 base, with 6 bases between the two germline ends. Germline values: CDR1 SGHRS, CDR2 YFSETQ. CDR3 nucleotides: TGCGCCAGCAGCTACGGGGGCACAGATACGCAGTATTTT. It specifies CASSYGGTDTQYF.

This clonotype was found many times. The chain couples TRBV20-1 to TRBJ2-5; TRBD2 aligns across 13 bases. CDR1 is DFQATT, CDR2 SNEGSKA, per germline (reference sequence). The CDR3 has 17 amino acids. With V trimmed by 3 bases and J by 3 bases, 10 bases remained unmatched. CDR3 sequence: CSARRLAGGRGEETQYF. CDR3 bases: TGCAGTGCTAGGAGACTAGCGGGAGGTCGCGGGGAAGAGACCCAGTACTTC.

This clonotype has ten or more counts. This chain joins TRBV28 and TRBJ2-3; 15 bases match TRBD2. This CDR3 comprises 16 residues. Germline trimming cut 6 bases from V and 0 bases from J; bases unmatched to any gene: 1. Germline lookup yields CDR1 MDHEN and CDR2 SYDVKM. The CDR3 DNA follows: TGTGCCAGCAGGGGGACTAGCGGGGGGAGCACAGATACGCAGTATTTT. It codes for CASRGTSGGSTDTQYF.

This clonotype was detected many times. The chain combines TRBV7-2 with TRBJ2-1, with 9 bases aligning to TRBD2. Germline loops: CDR1 SGHTA, CDR2 FQGNSA. The V gene end was trimmed by 1 base and the J gene end by 3 bases; junction bases not matched to a gene: 7. CDR3 length equals 17 residues. The CDR3 region is CASSLDAGGPHYNEQFF. CDR3 sequence (DNA): TGTGCCAGCAGCTTAGATGCGGGAGGGCCTCACTACAATGAGCAGTTCTTC.

In this sample, this clonotype turned up many times. The chain has TRBV4-1 and TRBJ2-5; 13 positions match TRBD2. J gave up 10 bases and V 4 bases, and 6 bases lay outside the gene matches. This CDR3 has 14 amino acids. CDR1 and CDR2 (germline): MGHRA, YSYEKL. CDR3 nucleotide sequence: TGCGCCAGCAGCCCCCAGGGACTAGCGGGGATCCAGTACTTC. Encoded protein: CASSPQGLAGIQYF.

This clonotype was seen at least ten times. The chain joins TRBV6-2 or TRBV6-3 to TRBJ2-3; D is uncertain. Trimming left V 6 bases short and J 8 bases short, with 9 bases between. Germline V CDR1 and CDR2: MNHEY, SVGEGT. There are 11 residues in the CDR3. The CDR3 sequence is CASRVSLTQYF. For the CDR3, the DNA is TGTGCCAGCAGGGTTTCCCTTACGCAGTATTTT.

The V call is TRBV12-3 or TRBV12-4, the J call TRBJ1-1, with TRBD1 identical over 9 bases. Germline trimming cut 6 bases from V and 4 bases from J; bases unmatched to any gene: 6. The CDR3 runs 14 residues. The CDR3 here is CASRTGTGSTEAFF. Written as DNA, the CDR3 is TGTGCCAGCAGAACCGGGACAGGGAGCACTGAAGCTTTCTTT.

The sample holds many counts of this clonotype. The rearrangement uses TRBV7-9 and TRBJ1-6; D remains ambiguous. V lost 6 bases, J lost 4 bases, and 13 bases lay in between. Germline-derived CDR1 and CDR2 are SEHNR and FQNEAQ (reference sequence). The CDR3 totals 15 residues. The CDR3 nucleotides read TGTGCCAGCAGTCCGGTGGAAAGTTATAATTCACCCCTCCACTTT. Protein sequence: CASSPVESYNSPLHF.

This clonotype was detected many times. The chain combines TRBV9 with TRBJ2-7; perhaps D is TRBD1 or TRBD2 (5 bases each). Germline CDR1 SGDLS, CDR2 YYNGEE. CDR3 length equals 15 residues. V was pared by 0 bases and J by 0 bases, with 10 bases between. CDR3 sequence: CASSVGDASSYEQYF. The DNA of the CDR3 is TGTGCCAGCAGCGTAGGGGACGCCAGCTCCTACGAGCAGTACTTC.

The table lists this clonotype with many counts. Mismatch with germline at one junction end may stem from a read error. This chain links TRBV7-7 with TRBJ2-7, with 8 bases that match TRBD2. From germline, CDR1 is SSHAT and CDR2 FNYEAQ (reference sequence). This CDR3 has 14 residues. The DNA for the CDR3 is TGTGCTAGCAGCTTGACGGGAGGGCTCAACGAGCAGTACTTC. Amino acids: CASSLTGGLNEQYF.

This clonotype has a handful of counts. This chain joins TRBV25-1 and TRBJ1-4; no clear D gene. The V and J ends lost 2 bases and 12 bases respectively, with 13 bases between them. Germline V gene lookup returns CDR1 MGHDK and CDR2 SYGVNS. This CDR3 is built from 13 residues. The CDR3 nucleotides read TGTGCCAGCAGTGAACGGGTGATTTCGGAACTGTTTTTT. It is translated as CASSERVISELFF.

There are many counts of this clonotype. The chain carries TRBV18 and TRBJ2-5, with D uncertain. V lost 7 bases and J lost 5, with 8 bases in between. Germline assignment: CDR1 KGHSH and CDR2 LQKENI. The CDR3 is made up of 11 amino acids. The CDR3 DNA is TGTGCCAGCTGGGAAGGGGAGACCCAGTACTTC. Its translation is CASWEGETQYF. The whole variable domain, filled in from reference TRBV18 and TRBJ2-5, reads NAGVMQNPRHLVRRRGQEARLRCSPMKGHSHVYWYRQLPEEGLKFMVYLQKENIIDESGMPKERFSAEFPKEGPSILRIQQVVRGDSAAYFCASWEGETQYFGPGTRLLVL.

In this sample, this clonotype turned up many times. The chain recombines TRBV6-2 or TRBV6-3 with TRBJ2-5, with D tentatively TRBD2 (5 bases). The V end lost 3 bases, the J end lost 4 bases, and 15 bases lay between the germline ends. This CDR3 has 15 residues. Per the germline V gene, CDR1 is MNHEY and CDR2 is SVGEGT. As DNA, the CDR3 is TGTGCCAGCAGTTATTGGACTTCGACTGGAGAGACCCAGTACTTC. Encoded protein: CASSYWTSTGETQYF.

This clonotype appeared many times. J is TRBJ2-2 and V is TRBV5-1; maybe TRBD1 (6 bases). Germline lookup yields CDR1 SGHRS and CDR2 YFSETQ. The CDR3 covers 16 residues. The V end lost 0 bases, the J end lost 0 bases, and 9 bases lay between the germline ends. CDR3 protein: CASSLDEGANTGELFF. For the CDR3, the DNA is TGCGCCAGCAGCTTGGATGAGGGGGCGAACACCGGGGAGCTGTTTTTT.

This clonotype was seen only a few times. For the CDR3, the DNA is TGCAGTGCTAGGGAGTGGGGGACTAGCACAGATACGCAGTATTTT. Translated: CSAREWGTSTDTQYF. The chain is built from TRBV20-1 and TRBJ2-3, with D perhaps TRBD2 (6 bases). The V end was cut by 3 bases, the J end by 0 bases, with 13 bases between. The germline CDR1 and CDR2 sequences are DFQATT and SNEGSKA (reference sequence). CDR3 size: 15 residues.

This clonotype has ten or more counts. The chain employs TRBV20-1 and TRBJ1-1; D is unresolved. This CDR3 region has 12 residues. Germline V gene lookup returns CDR1 DFQATT and CDR2 SNEGSKA (reference sequence). V dropped 3 bases and J dropped 2 bases, with 7 bases sitting between them. The DNA of the CDR3 is TGCAGTGCTAGGTCCCATAACACTGAAGCTTTCTTT. Amino acid sequence: CSARSHNTEAFF.

This clonotype was recorded at least ten times. The chain carries TRBV20-1 and TRBJ2-1; tentative D call: TRBD2 (5 bases). CDR3 length: 15 amino acids. The V gene's germline CDR1 is DFQATT and CDR2 SNEGSKA (reference sequence). Between the trimmed V and J ends, which lost 0 bases and 3 bases, there was a span of 12 bases. In nucleotides, the CDR3 is TGCAGTGCTAGAGATTCCGAGCGGAACTACAATGAGCAGTTCTTC. Translated: CSARDSERNYNEQFF.